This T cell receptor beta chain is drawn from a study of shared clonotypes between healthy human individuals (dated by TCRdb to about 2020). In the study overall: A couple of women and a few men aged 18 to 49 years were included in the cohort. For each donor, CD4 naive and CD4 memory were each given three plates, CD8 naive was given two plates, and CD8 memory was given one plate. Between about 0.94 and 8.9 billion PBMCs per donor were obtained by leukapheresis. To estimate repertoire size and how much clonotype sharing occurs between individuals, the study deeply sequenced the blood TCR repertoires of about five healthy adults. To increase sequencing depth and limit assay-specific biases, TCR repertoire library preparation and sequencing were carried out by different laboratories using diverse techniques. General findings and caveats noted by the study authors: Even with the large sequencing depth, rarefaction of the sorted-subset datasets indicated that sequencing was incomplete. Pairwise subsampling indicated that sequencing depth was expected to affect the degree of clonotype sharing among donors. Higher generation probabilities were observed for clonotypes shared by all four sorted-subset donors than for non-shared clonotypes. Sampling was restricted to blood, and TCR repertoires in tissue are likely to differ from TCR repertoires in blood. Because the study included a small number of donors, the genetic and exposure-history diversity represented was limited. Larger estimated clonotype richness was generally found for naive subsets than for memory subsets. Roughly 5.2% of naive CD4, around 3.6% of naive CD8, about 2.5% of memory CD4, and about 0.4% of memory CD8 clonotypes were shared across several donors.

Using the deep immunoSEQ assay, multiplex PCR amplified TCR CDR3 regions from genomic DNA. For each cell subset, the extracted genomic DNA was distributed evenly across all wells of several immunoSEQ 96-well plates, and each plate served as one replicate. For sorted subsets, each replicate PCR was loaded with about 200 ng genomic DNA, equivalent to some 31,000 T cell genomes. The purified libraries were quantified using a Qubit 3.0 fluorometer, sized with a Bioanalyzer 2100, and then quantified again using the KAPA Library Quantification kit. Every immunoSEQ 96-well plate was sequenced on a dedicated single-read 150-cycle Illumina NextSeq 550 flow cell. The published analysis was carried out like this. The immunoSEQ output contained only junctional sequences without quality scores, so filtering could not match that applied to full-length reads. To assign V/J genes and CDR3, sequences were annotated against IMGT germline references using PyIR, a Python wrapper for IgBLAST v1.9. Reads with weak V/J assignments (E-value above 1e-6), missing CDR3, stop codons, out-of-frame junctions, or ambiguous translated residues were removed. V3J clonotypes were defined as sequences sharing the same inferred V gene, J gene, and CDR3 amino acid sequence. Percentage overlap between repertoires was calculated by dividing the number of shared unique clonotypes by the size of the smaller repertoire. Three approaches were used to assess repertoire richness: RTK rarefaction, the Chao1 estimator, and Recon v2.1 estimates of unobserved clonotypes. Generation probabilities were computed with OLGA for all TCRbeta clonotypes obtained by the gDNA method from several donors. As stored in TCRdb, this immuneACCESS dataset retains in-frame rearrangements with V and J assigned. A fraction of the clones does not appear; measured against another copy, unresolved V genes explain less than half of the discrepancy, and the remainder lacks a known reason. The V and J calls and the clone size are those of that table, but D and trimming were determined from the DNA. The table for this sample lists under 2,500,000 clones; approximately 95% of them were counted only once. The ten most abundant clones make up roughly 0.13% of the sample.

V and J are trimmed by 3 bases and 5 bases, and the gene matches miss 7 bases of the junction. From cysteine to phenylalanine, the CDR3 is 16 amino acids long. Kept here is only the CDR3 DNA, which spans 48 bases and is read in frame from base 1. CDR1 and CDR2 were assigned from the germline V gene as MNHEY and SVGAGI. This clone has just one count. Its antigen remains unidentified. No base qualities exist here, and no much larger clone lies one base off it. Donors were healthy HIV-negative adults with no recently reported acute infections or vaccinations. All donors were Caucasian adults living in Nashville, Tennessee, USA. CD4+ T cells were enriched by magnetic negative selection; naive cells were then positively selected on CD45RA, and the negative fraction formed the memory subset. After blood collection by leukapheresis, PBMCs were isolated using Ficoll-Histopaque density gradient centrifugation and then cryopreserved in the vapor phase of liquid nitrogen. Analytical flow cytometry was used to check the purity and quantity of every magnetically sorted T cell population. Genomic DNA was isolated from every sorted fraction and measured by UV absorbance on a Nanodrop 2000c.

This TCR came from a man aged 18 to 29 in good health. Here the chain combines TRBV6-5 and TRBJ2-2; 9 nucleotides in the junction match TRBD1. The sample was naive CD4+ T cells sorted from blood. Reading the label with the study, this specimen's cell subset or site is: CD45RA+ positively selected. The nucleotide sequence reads TGTGCCAGCAGTTATCGCTGGACAGGGGCAACCGGGGAGCTGTTTTTT. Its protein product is CASSYRWTGATGELFF.